This passage covers 30 T cell receptor beta chains from one sample sequenced in a study of cytomegalovirus exposure and HLA in healthy donors. 60 Vbeta and 13 Jbeta primers were used in PCR. The table came from immunoSEQ multiplex PCR; TCRdb's copy has only in-frame clones and leaves some out. The table has roughly 66,000 clones, 78% seen once. Sequencing used PBMCs. Receptor source: a man aged 18 to 29 in good health and CMV-seropositive.

The chain links TRBV19 to TRBJ1-1; D is possibly TRBD1 (5 bases). The CDR3 runs 14 residues. V was clipped by 7 bases and J by 0 bases, with 12 bases between them. Looked up from germline, CDR1 is LNHDA and CDR2 is SQIVND (reference sequence). CDR3 nucleotide sequence: TGTGCCAGTACACTCAGACAGTTGAACACTGAAGCTTTCTTT. Translation gives CASTLRQLNTEAFF.

This chain connects TRBV4-1 to TRBJ2-1; 8 bases fit TRBD2. The trim removed 4 bases at V and 2 bases at J, leaving 7 bases unmatched. Germline CDR1 MGHRA, CDR2 YSYEKL. CDR3 length: 16 amino acids. The CDR3 nucleotides are TGCGCCAGCAGCCTCCAAGCGGGGGCACCCTACAATGAGCAGTTCTTC. Its protein product is CASSLQAGAPYNEQFF.

This clone has just one count. This sequence joins TRBV5-1 and TRBJ2-7, with D possibly matching TRBD2 (6 bases). Germline V CDR1 and CDR2: SGHRS, YFSETQ. The CDR3 runs to 14 residues. V was shortened by 5 bases and J by 5 bases, with 17 bases between the two germline ends. CDR3 nucleotide sequence: TGCGCCAGCAGGTATGGGACTTCAACCAACGAGCAGTACTTC. Translation gives CASRYGTSTNEQYF.

This sequence joins TRBV6-6 and TRBJ1-2, with 9 bases fitting TRBD1. Looked up from germline, CDR1 is MNHNY and CDR2 is SVGAGI (reference sequence). The CDR3 loop spans 14 amino acids. J lost 8 bases, V lost 5 bases, and 9 bases had no gene match. CDR3 in DNA: TGTGCCAGCAGTCTCCCGGGACAGGGCATCGGCTACACCTTC. Residues: CASSLPGQGIGYTF.

The chain employs TRBV6-5 and TRBJ2-3, with 9 bases identical to TRBD1. Looked up from germline, CDR1 is MNHEY and CDR2 is SVGAGI. This CDR3 contains 14 residues. Trimming at V came to 9 bases and at J to 2 bases, leaving 6 bases not matched to a gene. CDR3 residues: CARSRTGVTDTQYF. The DNA of the CDR3 is TGTGCCAGAAGCCGGACAGGGGTCACAGATACGCAGTATTTT.

V is TRBV4-1 and J is TRBJ1-5; TRBD1 agrees at 11 bases. CDR1 is MGHRA and CDR2 is YSYEKL in the germline V gene. CDR3 length equals 15 residues. Trimming removed 6 bases from V and 4 bases from J; junction bases left unmatched: 5. CDR3 residues: CASSGGQGENQPQHF. In DNA form, the CDR3 reads TGCGCCAGCAGTGGGGGACAGGGGGAAAATCAGCCCCAGCATTTT.

This clone came up a few times. The genes are TRBV6-5 and TRBJ2-1; no definite D call. This CDR3 is 15 amino acids long. Germline V CDR1 and CDR2: MNHEY, SVGAGI. The germline V and J ends were trimmed by 5 bases and 5 bases, with 16 bases remaining between them. The CDR3 DNA reads as TGTGCCAGCAGTGTATACCACGGCACAGACAATGAGCAGTTCTTC. It codes for CASSVYHGTDNEQFF.

V is TRBV4-1 and J is TRBJ2-1; tentatively, D is TRBD2 (5 bases). Germline V lookup: CDR1 MGHRA, CDR2 YSYEKL. The ends were cut back, 4 bases at V and 8 bases at J, with 12 bases in the middle. CDR3 size: 13 residues. CDR3 nucleotides: TGCGCCAGCAGCCCCCTCCCCGGGGATGAGCAGTTCTTC. Translation gives CASSPLPGDEQFF.

V is TRBV10-3 and J is TRBJ2-3, with D unclear. The germline V gene encodes CDR1 ENHRY and CDR2 SYGVKD. This CDR3 is built from 14 residues. Trimming stripped 0 bases from V and 3 bases from J, with 7 bases between. Here the CDR3 DNA reads TGTGCCATCAGTGAGTCCCTAGGAACAGATACGCAGTATTTT. It specifies CAISESLGTDTQYF.

This clone was observed a single time. The chain uses TRBV6-6 and TRBJ2-7, with 8 bases that match TRBD1. After removal of 2 bases from V and 4 bases from J, the junction contained 4 bases not matched to a gene. The CDR3 covers 14 residues. Per germline, CDR1 MNHNY and CDR2 SVGAGI (reference sequence). CDR3 loop: CASSYPDRAYEQYF. The CDR3 DNA reads TGTGCCAGCAGTTACCCGGACAGGGCGTACGAGCAGTACTTC.

This clone was recorded once. V and J are TRBV10-2 and TRBJ2-7; 7 nucleotides line up with TRBD1. The junction had 9 bases not matched to a gene; V was cut back by 4 bases and J by 0 bases. The CDR3 is 16 residues long. Germline V gives CDR1 WSHSY, CDR2 SAAADI. In nucleotides, the CDR3 is TGCGCCAGCAGTGCGGCGGACAGGCAGAGCTCCTACGAGCAGTACTTC. Translation: CASSAADRQSSYEQYF.

Only a few counts were recorded for this clone. The J gene is TRBJ2-5, the V gene TRBV9, with D uncertain. This CDR3 contains 14 residues. V shed 0 bases and J shed 5 bases, with 11 bases lying between them. CDR1 is SGDLS and CDR2 is YYNGEE in the germline V gene. The CDR3 protein is CASSVGDSWETQYF. The DNA of the CDR3 is TGTGCCAGCAGCGTAGGTGACTCGTGGGAGACCCAGTACTTC.

V is TRBV5-1 and J is TRBJ2-3, with TRBD2 matching 9 bases. This CDR3 is 15 amino acids long. CDR1 is SGHRS, CDR2 YFSETQ, per germline. With 3 bases clipped from V and 4 bases from J, the junction kept 6 bases outside the gene matches. For the CDR3, the DNA is TGCGCCAGCAGCTCGCCGGGACTAGCCTCAGATACGCAGTATTTT. Translation gives CASSSPGLASDTQYF.

This rearrangement joins TRBV9 to TRBJ1-2, with 7 nucleotides matching TRBD1. Germline CDR1 and CDR2: SGDLS and YYNGEE. The CDR3 loop spans 13 amino acids. Trimming cost V 4 bases and J 8 bases; bases outside gene matches: 8. CDR3 nucleotide sequence: TGTGCCAGCAGCACAGTGACAGGGCGGGGCTACACCTTC. This codes for CASSTVTGRGYTF.

The V gene is TRBV10-3, the J gene TRBJ2-7; possible D gene TRBD1, 7 bases. V lost 11 bases and J lost 4, with 15 bases in between. Germline loops: CDR1 ENHRY, CDR2 SYGVKD. There are 12 residues in the CDR3. CDR3 sequence reads: CAAEGQSYEQYF. For the CDR3, the DNA is TGTGCCGCGGAGGGACAGTCGTACGAGCAGTACTTC.

The gene calls are TRBV30 and TRBJ1-6, with D unresolved. The CDR3 totals 12 residues. The V end lost 4 bases, the J end lost 5 bases, and 6 bases lay between the germline ends. Looked up from germline, CDR1 is GTSNPN and CDR2 is SVGIG (reference sequence). The CDR3 coding sequence is TGTGCCTGGACACGGGATAATTCACCCCTCCACTTT. This gives the protein CAWTRDNSPLHF.

The rearrangement uses TRBV30 and TRBJ2-5; 10 positions match TRBD1. Germline loops: CDR1 GTSNPN, CDR2 SVGIG (reference sequence). V lost 0 bases and J lost 2; bases outside the gene matches: 3. This CDR3 has 15 amino acids. Here the CDR3 DNA reads TGTGCCTGGAGTGTAGGGACAGGGGATCAAGAGACCCAGTACTTC. Translated, it gives CAWSVGTGDQETQYF.

The rearrangement uses TRBV30 and TRBJ2-1, with D uncertain. Germline CDR1 is GTSNPN and CDR2 is SVGIG (reference sequence). The CDR3 loop spans 14 amino acids. Trimming shortened V by 0 bases and J by 6 bases, and 12 bases separated the two germline ends. The CDR3 DNA follows: TGTGCCTGGAGTGTACCCGGGTGGCTCAATGAGCAGTTCTTC. The encoded protein is CAWSVPGWLNEQFF.

V usage is TRBV25-1 and J usage is TRBJ1-2; D is unresolved. The CDR3 is 11 residues long. V gave up 2 bases and J gave up 4 bases, with 2 bases separating them. Germline CDR1 and CDR2: MGHDK and SYGVNS. CDR3 coding DNA: TGTGCCAGCAGTGAACGCTATGGCTACACCTTC. Protein sequence: CASSERYGYTF.

Written as DNA, the CDR3 is TGTGCCAGCAGCTTGAGCAACGAGCAGTACTTC. Translation gives CASSLSNEQYF. This chain joins TRBV5-4 and TRBJ2-7; D is uncertain. V lost 1 base to trimming and J lost 5 bases, with 4 bases between them. CDR1 SGHNT and CDR2 YYREEE come from the germline V gene (reference sequence). The CDR3 extends over 11 amino acids.

The chain carries TRBV5-4 and TRBJ2-7; tentative D call: TRBD2 (7 bases). Trimming removed 3 bases from V and 4 bases from J, with 17 bases in between. Germline assignment: CDR1 SGHNT and CDR2 YYREEE (reference sequence). The CDR3 has 15 amino acids. The CDR3: CASSSGGASGYEQYF. The CDR3 bases are TGTGCCAGCAGCTCTGGGGGGGCTAGCGGTTACGAGCAGTACTTC.

The V call is TRBV6-5, the J call TRBJ1-2; maybe TRBD1 (5 bases). V was clipped by 6 bases and J by 5 bases, with 13 bases between them. The germline V gene has CDR1 MNHEY and CDR2 SVGAGI. The CDR3 runs 13 residues. For the CDR3, the DNA is TGTGCCAGCAGCCTAACGGGGGGTTATGGCTACACCTTC. Its protein product is CASSLTGGYGYTF.

The chain combines TRBV4-2 with TRBJ2-1; perhaps TRBD2 as D (6 bases). The CDR3 extends over 13 amino acids. V lost 4 bases, J lost 6 bases, and 10 bases lay in between. Germline lookup yields CDR1 LGHNA and CDR2 YNFKEQ. This CDR3 reads CASSRPGSNEQFF. CDR3 coding DNA: TGTGCCAGCAGCCGTCCCGGGAGCAATGAGCAGTTCTTC.

The rearrangement joins TRBV6-5 to TRBJ2-5; tentatively, D is TRBD2 (5 bases). Trimming took off 5 bases at V and 5 bases at J, with 15 bases between the two ends. CDR3 length: 14 amino acids. The germline gives CDR1 MNHEY, CDR2 SVGAGI. The CDR3 protein is CASSPTTTSETQYF. Written as DNA, the CDR3 is TGTGCCAGCAGTCCAACGACTACGTCGGAGACCCAGTACTTC.

The J gene is TRBJ1-6, the V gene TRBV7-3, with 7 positions matching TRBD1. Germline-derived CDR1 and CDR2 are SGHTA and FQGTGA. The CDR3 length is 17 residues. V gave up 4 bases and J gave up 10 bases; unmatched junction bases: 16. CDR3 in DNA: TGTGCCAGCAGCTACAACCATCTTCGACAGGGTAGATCACCCCTCCACTTT. Translating it yields CASSYNHLRQGRSPLHF. The whole variable domain, filled in from reference TRBV7-3 and TRBJ1-6, reads GAGVSQTPSNKVTEKGKYVELRCDPISGHTALYWYRQSLGQGPEFLIYFQGTGAADDSGLPNDRFFAVRPEGSVSTLKIQRTERGDSAVYLCASSYNHLRQGRSPLHFGNGTRLTVT.

The gene calls are TRBV28 and TRBJ2-7, with D possibly TRBD1 on 5 matching bases. The germline V gene has CDR1 MDHEN and CDR2 SYDVKM. The CDR3 contains 14 residues. V was shortened by 3 bases and J by 4 bases, with 13 bases between the two germline ends. The CDR3 loop reads CASSFAGINYEQYF. DNA for the CDR3: TGTGCCAGCAGTTTCGCAGGGATTAATTACGAGCAGTACTTC.

V and J are TRBV27 and TRBJ1-1; D is undetermined. The CDR3 runs to 14 residues. Germline V gene sequence: CDR1 MNHEY, CDR2 SMNVEV (reference sequence). Trimming cost V 2 bases and J 1 base, with 8 bases left between them. CDR3 bases: TGTGCCAGCAGTTTAGGCACACGGAACACTGAAGCTTTCTTT. This codes for CASSLGTRNTEAFF.

This chain connects TRBV30 to TRBJ1-1; the D is unclear. In germline, CDR1 is GTSNPN, CDR2 SVGIG (reference sequence). V was cut by 4 bases and J by 0 bases, with 9 bases left in between. CDR3 length equals 13 residues. The CDR3 loop reads CAWNRGLNTEAFF. Written as DNA, the CDR3 is TGTGCCTGGAATCGGGGATTGAACACTGAAGCTTTCTTT.

The chain carries TRBV5-1 and TRBJ2-7, with D possibly matching TRBD2 (5 bases). V lost 0 bases and J 7 bases, leaving 14 bases between the germline ends. Germline lookup yields CDR1 SGHRS and CDR2 YFSETQ. The CDR3 is made up of 14 amino acids. The CDR3 here is CASSLGTEVLEQYF. The CDR3 nucleotides are TGCGCCAGCAGCTTGGGGACGGAGGTGTTGGAGCAGTACTTC. The full variable domain, rest sourced from reference TRBV5-1 and TRBJ2-7, is KAGVTQTPRYLIKTRGQQVTLSCSPISGHRSVSWYQQTPGQGLQFLFEYFSETQRNKGNFPGRFSGRQFSNSRSEMNVSTLELGDSALYLCASSLGTEVLEQYFGPGTRLTVT.

V and J are TRBV13 and TRBJ2-7; D gene unclear. In germline, CDR1 is PRHDT, CDR2 FYEKMQ (reference sequence). The CDR3 consists of 14 residues. V lost 5 bases, J lost 1 base, and 12 bases lay in between. CDR3 loop: CASSLMGSSYEQYF. In nucleotides, the CDR3 is TGTGCCAGCAGCCTCATGGGCTCATCCTACGAGCAGTACTTC. Drawing the rest from reference TRBV13 and TRBJ2-7, the complete variable domain is AAGVIQSPRHLIKEKRETATLKCYPIPRHDTVYWYQQGPGQDPQFLISFYEKMQSDKGSIPDRFSAQQFSDYHSELNMSSLELGDSALYFCASSLMGSSYEQYFGPGTRLTVT.